The rows below give T cell receptor beta chains drawn from one sample of a study of identical twins. TCRdb itself ran the 5' RACE reads through MiXCR, one entry per CDR3 protein. This sample has some 1,600,000 distinct CDR3 sequences, with about 32% found just once. The sequenced sample was cord blood. The receptors were sampled from a newborn girl in good health. CDR3s include the opening cysteine and the closing phenylalanine or tryptophan. Each record gives: D gene, V gene, J gene, clone size, CDR3 protein, CDR3 DNA. A D gene is named only where the DNA matches it firmly. Clone size, where shown, is once, few, many, or a class for clones that have expanded.

d_gene: TRBD2
v_gene: TRBV29-1
j_gene: TRBJ2-7
abundance: -
CDR3aa: CSVCGLAGEDEQYF
CDR3nt: TGCAGCGTTTGTGGGCTAGCGGGAGAAGATGAGCAGTACTTC

d_gene: -
v_gene: TRBV6-4
j_gene: TRBJ1-6
abundance: few
CDR3aa: CASRSAGVYNSPLHF
CDR3nt: TGTGCCAGCCGCAGCGCGGGAGTCTATAATTCACCCCTCCACTTT

d_gene: -
v_gene: TRBV7-9
j_gene: TRBJ1-2
abundance: -
CDR3aa: CASSPRDGGYTF
CDR3nt: TGTGCCAGCAGCCCACGCGACGGCGGCTACACCTTC

d_gene: -
v_gene: TRBV30
j_gene: TRBJ2-4
abundance: -
CDR3aa: CAWTSALAKNIQYF
CDR3nt: TGTGCCTGGACTAGCGCCCTAGCCAAAAACATTCAGTACTTC

d_gene: -
v_gene: TRBV5-1
j_gene: TRBJ1-2
abundance: -
CDR3aa: CASSAEAPYGYTF
CDR3nt: TGCGCCAGCAGCGCCGAGGCACCATATGGCTACACCTTC

d_gene: TRBD1
v_gene: TRBV4-2
j_gene: TRBJ2-5
abundance: many
CDR3aa: CASSQERQGETQYF
CDR3nt: TGTGCCAGCAGCCAAGAAAGACAGGGAGAGACCCAGTACTTC

d_gene: TRBD1
v_gene: TRBV28
j_gene: TRBJ2-7
abundance: few
CDR3aa: CASSYLKGQGDYEQYF
CDR3nt: TGTGCCAGCAGTTACTTAAAGGGACAGGGGGACTACGAGCAGTACTTC

d_gene: -
v_gene: TRBV20-1
j_gene: TRBJ1-2
abundance: -
CDR3aa: CSARDYREDYGYTF
CDR3nt: TGCAGTGCTAGAGATTACAGGGAGGACTATGGCTACACCTTC

d_gene: TRBD1
v_gene: TRBV20-1
j_gene: TRBJ1-5
abundance: many
CDR3aa: CSARAGGSNQPQHF
CDR3nt: TGCAGTGCTAGAGCAGGGGGCAGCAATCAGCCCCAGCATTTT

d_gene: TRBD2
v_gene: TRBV13
j_gene: TRBJ2-3
abundance: -
CDR3aa: CASTRGGRGDTQYF
CDR3nt: TGTGCCAGCACACGGGGGGGCCGCGGAGATACGCAGTATTTT

d_gene: -
v_gene: TRBV12-5
j_gene: TRBJ1-1
abundance: few
CDR3aa: CASQRQANMNTEAFF
CDR3nt: TGTGCTAGTCAACGACAGGCGAACATGAACACTGAAGCTTTCTTT

d_gene: TRBD2
v_gene: TRBV14
j_gene: TRBJ2-1
abundance: few
CDR3aa: CASSSGLAGGLSSYNEQFF
CDR3nt: TGTGCCAGCAGCTCCGGACTAGCGGGAGGGCTAAGCTCCTACAATGAGCAGTTCTTC

d_gene: -
v_gene: TRBV7-2
j_gene: TRBJ2-2
abundance: -
CDR3aa: CASSLSRTRTGELFF
CDR3nt: TGTGCCAGCAGCTTAAGCCGCACACGCACCGGGGAGCTGTTTTTT

d_gene: TRBD2
v_gene: TRBV10-3
j_gene: TRBJ2-7
abundance: few
CDR3aa: CATAGTSSGEQYF
CDR3nt: TGTGCCACCGCCGGGACTAGCTCTGGCGAGCAGTACTTC

d_gene: -
v_gene: TRBV7-9
j_gene: TRBJ1-1
abundance: few
CDR3aa: CASSRTTTNTEAFF
CDR3nt: TGTGCCAGCAGCCGTACCACCACGAACACTGAAGCTTTCTTT

d_gene: TRBD1
v_gene: TRBV4-1
j_gene: TRBJ1-4
abundance: -
CDR3aa: CASSQARGPGEKLFF
CDR3nt: TGCGCCAGCAGCCAAGCAAGGGGGCCGGGTGAAAAACTGTTTTTT

d_gene: -
v_gene: TRBV5-6
j_gene: TRBJ2-5
abundance: many
CDR3aa: CASSLVSRLQETQYF
CDR3nt: TGTGCCAGCAGCTTGGTGTCGCGCCTACAAGAGACCCAGTACTTC

d_gene: -
v_gene: TRBV20-1
j_gene: TRBJ2-7
abundance: -
CDR3aa: CSANQEVPSYEQYF
CDR3nt: TGCAGTGCCAATCAGGAGGTTCCCTCCTACGAGCAGTACTTC

d_gene: -
v_gene: TRBV6-6
j_gene: TRBJ2-7
abundance: -
CDR3aa: CASSSRLDLYEQYF
CDR3nt: TGTGCCAGCAGCTCCCGACTAGACCTATACGAGCAGTACTTC

d_gene: -
v_gene: TRBV20-1
j_gene: TRBJ1-2
abundance: -
CDR3aa: CSARADNYGYTF
CDR3nt: TGCAGTGCCAGGGCAGACAACTATGGCTACACCTTC

d_gene: -
v_gene: TRBV2
j_gene: TRBJ2-2
abundance: -
CDR3aa: CAIAARVGPGELFF
CDR3nt: TGTGCCATTGCTGCAAGGGTTGGTCCCGGGGAGCTGTTTTTT

d_gene: -
v_gene: TRBV3-1
j_gene: TRBJ2-1
abundance: few
CDR3aa: CASSFGTLFYNEQFF
CDR3nt: TGTGCCAGCAGCTTCGGGACTCTGTTCTACAATGAGCAGTTCTTC

d_gene: -
v_gene: TRBV6-1
j_gene: TRBJ1-5
abundance: -
CDR3aa: CASSFQGRHQPQHF
CDR3nt: TGTGCCAGCAGTTTCCAGGGGCGGCATCAGCCCCAGCATTTT

d_gene: TRBD2
v_gene: TRBV20-1
j_gene: TRBJ2-5
abundance: few
CDR3aa: CSARVLGLAEKETQYF
CDR3nt: TGCAGTGCTAGAGTCCTTGGCCTAGCGGAGAAGGAGACCCAGTACTTC

d_gene: TRBD1
v_gene: TRBV29-1
j_gene: TRBJ1-2
abundance: few
CDR3aa: CSVDGQAGGFYGYTF
CDR3nt: TGCAGCGTCGACGGACAGGCGGGCGGCTTTTATGGCTACACCTTC

d_gene: -
v_gene: TRBV4-1
j_gene: TRBJ2-1
abundance: few
CDR3aa: CASSQVSSAREQFF
CDR3nt: TGCGCCAGCAGCCAAGTATCTAGCGCTAGAGAGCAGTTCTTC

d_gene: TRBD2
v_gene: TRBV12-3/TRBV12-4
j_gene: TRBJ2-3
abundance: -
CDR3aa: CASSLRGRESTDTQYF
CDR3nt: TGTGCCAGCAGTTTACGTGGGAGGGAGAGCACAGATACGCAGTATTTT

d_gene: -
v_gene: TRBV20-1
j_gene: TRBJ1-5
abundance: few
CDR3aa: CSARRDVGVGQPQHF
CDR3nt: TGCAGTGCTAGACGTGACGTGGGGGTTGGTCAGCCCCAGCATTTT

d_gene: TRBD1
v_gene: TRBV14
j_gene: TRBJ1-6
abundance: few
CDR3aa: CASSQVQGAHSPLHF
CDR3nt: TGTGCCAGCAGCCAAGTACAGGGGGCCCATTCACCCCTCCACTTT

d_gene: -
v_gene: TRBV6-1
j_gene: TRBJ1-6
abundance: -
CDR3aa: CASSVEQGATSPLHF
CDR3nt: TGTGCCAGCAGTGTAGAGCAAGGGGCTACCTCACCCCTCCACTTT

d_gene: TRBD2
v_gene: TRBV9
j_gene: TRBJ2-3
abundance: -
CDR3aa: CASSVELAGGSDTQYF
CDR3nt: TGTGCCAGCAGCGTAGAACTAGCGGGAGGGTCAGATACGCAGTATTTT

d_gene: TRBD2
v_gene: TRBV30
j_gene: TRBJ2-5
abundance: -
CDR3aa: CARSVQRREVETQYF
CDR3nt: TGTGCCCGGAGTGTACAGCGTCGGGAGGTCGAGACCCAGTACTTC

d_gene: TRBD1
v_gene: TRBV12-3/TRBV12-4
j_gene: TRBJ2-1
abundance: few
CDR3aa: CASSFNRGRGTGEQFF
CDR3nt: TGTGCCAGCAGTTTCAACAGGGGTAGGGGAACTGGTGAGCAGTTCTTC

d_gene: -
v_gene: TRBV3-1
j_gene: TRBJ2-4
abundance: few
CDR3aa: CASSLNGAKNIQYF
CDR3nt: TGTGCCAGCAGCCTGAACGGAGCCAAAAACATTCAGTACTTC

d_gene: -
v_gene: TRBV6-1
j_gene: TRBJ1-6
abundance: -
CDR3aa: CASSRRGIGDALSRFQALHF
CDR3nt: TGTGCCAGCAGTCGAAGAGGGATAGGGGACGCGTTAAGTCGGTTTCAAGCCCTCCACTTT

d_gene: -
v_gene: TRBV6-2/TRBV6-3
j_gene: TRBJ2-1
abundance: few
CDR3aa: CASSYASTYNEQFF
CDR3nt: TGTGCCAGCAGTTATGCTTCCACCTACAATGAGCAGTTCTTC

d_gene: TRBD1
v_gene: TRBV24-1
j_gene: TRBJ2-7
abundance: -
CDR3aa: CATSDLGTGMEQYF
CDR3nt: TGTGCCACCAGTGACCTCGGGACAGGGATGGAGCAGTACTTC

d_gene: -
v_gene: TRBV7-2
j_gene: TRBJ2-5
abundance: few
CDR3aa: CASSLYQTSGDKTQYF
CDR3nt: TGTGCCAGCAGCTTGTACCAAACGTCTGGGGACAAGACCCAGTACTTC

d_gene: TRBD1
v_gene: TRBV28
j_gene: TRBJ1-5
abundance: few
CDR3aa: CASRKPGQGVGSNQPQHF
CDR3nt: TGTGCCAGCAGGAAGCCGGGACAGGGGGTGGGTAGCAATCAGCCCCAGCATTTT

d_gene: TRBD2
v_gene: TRBV2
j_gene: TRBJ2-7
abundance: many
CDR3aa: CASSEAGAYEQYF
CDR3nt: TGTGCCAGCAGTGAGGCGGGAGCCTACGAGCAGTACTTC

d_gene: TRBD2
v_gene: TRBV20-1
j_gene: TRBJ2-3
abundance: -
CDR3aa: CSARGAGGDYTQYF
CDR3nt: TGCAGTGCTAGAGGAGCGGGGGGGGATTATACGCAGTATTTT

d_gene: -
v_gene: TRBV6-6
j_gene: TRBJ1-6
abundance: -
CDR3aa: CASSSALNSPLHF
CDR3nt: TGTGCCAGCAGTTCCGCCTTGAATTCACCCCTCCACTTT

d_gene: -
v_gene: TRBV29-1
j_gene: TRBJ1-1
abundance: -
CDR3aa: CSVGSGLEAFF
CDR3nt: TGCAGCGTCGGAAGCGGCCTTGAAGCTTTCTTT

d_gene: TRBD1
v_gene: TRBV12-3/TRBV12-4
j_gene: TRBJ2-7
abundance: -
CDR3aa: CASRETGLRDEQYF
CDR3nt: TGTGCCAGCAGAGAGACAGGGCTTAGGGACGAGCAGTACTTC

d_gene: -
v_gene: TRBV12-3/TRBV12-4
j_gene: TRBJ1-1
abundance: few
CDR3aa: CASSGDSTEAFF
CDR3nt: TGTGCCAGCAGTGGCGACAGCACTGAAGCTTTCTTT

d_gene: -
v_gene: TRBV12-3/TRBV12-4
j_gene: TRBJ2-1
abundance: -
CDR3aa: CASSSLNRGASYNEQFF
CDR3nt: TGTGCCAGCAGCTCCCTGAATAGGGGGGCCTCCTACAATGAGCAGTTCTTC

d_gene: TRBD2
v_gene: TRBV2
j_gene: TRBJ2-3
abundance: few
CDR3aa: CASSEFSSGGHFGTDTQYF
CDR3nt: TGTGCCAGCAGTGAATTTTCGAGCGGGGGGCATTTCGGCACAGATACGCAGTATTTT

d_gene: TRBD1
v_gene: TRBV7-6
j_gene: TRBJ1-4
abundance: few
CDR3aa: CASNPDRVGEKLFF
CDR3nt: TGTGCCAGCAACCCGGACAGGGTTGGCGAAAAACTGTTTTTT

d_gene: -
v_gene: TRBV2
j_gene: TRBJ1-2
abundance: -
CDR3aa: CASSPEGSINYGYTF
CDR3nt: TGTGCCAGCAGTCCGGAGGGCAGTATAAACTATGGCTACACCTTC

d_gene: TRBD1
v_gene: TRBV29-1
j_gene: TRBJ2-5
abundance: -
CDR3aa: CSVLQGDRETQYF
CDR3nt: TGCAGCGTCCTACAGGGGGATCGGGAGACCCAGTACTTC

d_gene: -
v_gene: TRBV4-2
j_gene: TRBJ1-2
abundance: few
CDR3aa: CASSQDLGSGDGYTF
CDR3nt: TGTGCCAGCAGCCAAGATTTGGGTTCTGGGGATGGCTACACCTTC

d_gene: -
v_gene: TRBV10-1
j_gene: TRBJ2-5
abundance: -
CDR3aa: CASRDMETQYF
CDR3nt: TGCGCCAGCAGGGACATGGAGACCCAGTACTTC

d_gene: -
v_gene: TRBV28
j_gene: TRBJ2-3
abundance: -
CDR3aa: CALKGTGTDTRYF
CDR3nt: TGTGCCCTAAAGGGGACTGGCACAGATACGCGGTATTTT

d_gene: -
v_gene: TRBV5-4
j_gene: TRBJ2-1
abundance: -
CDR3aa: CASSLLVEGYNEQFF
CDR3nt: TGTGCCAGCAGCTTGCTAGTGGAGGGATACAATGAGCAGTTCTTC

d_gene: TRBD2
v_gene: TRBV4-1
j_gene: TRBJ2-5
abundance: -
CDR3aa: CASSQGAGGSETQYF
CDR3nt: TGCGCCAGCAGCCAAGGAGCGGGAGGTTCTGAGACCCAGTACTTC